The clone carrying this T cell receptor beta chain has just a few counts. The antigen is undetermined. CDR3 length: 12 amino acids. Germline lookup yields CDR1 MNHEY and CDR2 SMNVEV (reference sequence). The V end was cut by 3 bases, the J end by 8 bases, with 10 bases between. The sample is drawn from a study of vaccination effects on CD4 cells after COVID-19. Study information: Participants were given two doses of BNT162b2 or mRNA-1273 vaccine. With roughly 9.5 ug/ml peptides and 9.5 to 10 IU/ml IL-2, around 2.1 million PBMC per well were cultured. Study outcomes and limitations: Recruitment yielded few convalescent patients, and the study had no early post-infection timepoints.

On day 10 of culture, CD4+ T cells were separated out. The repertoire was sequenced with immunoSEQ multiplex PCR; TCRdb's copy has only in-frame clones and lacks some. Among about 58,000 clones listed, over 60% were seen once. Here the sequenced sample was CD4+ T cells from PBMCs cultured without peptide, taken before COVID-19 vaccination. This TCR was recovered from a human donor who received a COVID-19 vaccine. The rearrangement links TRBV27 to TRBJ1-2; no definite D call. CDR3 sequence (DNA): TGTGCCAGCAGTTTTTCGGGGAGAGGCTACACCTTC. Encoded protein: CASSFSGRGYTF.